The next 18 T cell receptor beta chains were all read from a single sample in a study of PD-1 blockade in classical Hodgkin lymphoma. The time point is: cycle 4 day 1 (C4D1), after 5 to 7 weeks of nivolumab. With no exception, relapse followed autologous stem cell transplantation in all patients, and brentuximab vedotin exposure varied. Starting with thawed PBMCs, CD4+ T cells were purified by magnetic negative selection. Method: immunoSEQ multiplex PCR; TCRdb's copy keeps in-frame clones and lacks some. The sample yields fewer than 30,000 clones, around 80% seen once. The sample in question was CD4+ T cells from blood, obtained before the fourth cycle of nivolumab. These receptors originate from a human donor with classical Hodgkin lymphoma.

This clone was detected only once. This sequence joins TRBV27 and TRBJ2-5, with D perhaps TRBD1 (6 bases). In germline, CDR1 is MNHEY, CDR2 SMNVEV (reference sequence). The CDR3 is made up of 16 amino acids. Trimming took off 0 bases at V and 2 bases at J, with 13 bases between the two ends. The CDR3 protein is CASSLSSQGRQETQYF. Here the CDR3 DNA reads TGTGCCAGCAGTTTATCAAGCCAGGGGCGTCAAGAGACCCAGTACTTC.

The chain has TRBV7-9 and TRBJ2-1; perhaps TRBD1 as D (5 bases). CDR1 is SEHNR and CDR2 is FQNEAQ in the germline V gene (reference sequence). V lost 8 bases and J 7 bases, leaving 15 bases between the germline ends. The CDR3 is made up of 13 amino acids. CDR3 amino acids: CASRPGPSNEQFF. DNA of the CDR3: TGTGCCAGCCGGCCAGGGCCATCAAATGAGCAGTTCTTC. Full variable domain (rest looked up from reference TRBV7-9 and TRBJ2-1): DTGVSQNPRHKITKRGQNVTFRCDPISEHNRLYWYRQTLGQGPEFLTYFQNEAQLEKSRLLSDRFSAERPKGSFSTLEIQRTEQGDSAMYLCASRPGPSNEQFFGPGTRLTVL.

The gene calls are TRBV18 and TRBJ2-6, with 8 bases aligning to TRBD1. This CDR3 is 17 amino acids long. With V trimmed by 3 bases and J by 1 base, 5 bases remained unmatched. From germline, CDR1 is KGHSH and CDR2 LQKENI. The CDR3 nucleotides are TGTGCCAGCTCACCCGGACAGGGAAGGTCTGGGGCCAACGTCCTGACTTTC. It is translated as CASSPGQGRSGANVLTF.

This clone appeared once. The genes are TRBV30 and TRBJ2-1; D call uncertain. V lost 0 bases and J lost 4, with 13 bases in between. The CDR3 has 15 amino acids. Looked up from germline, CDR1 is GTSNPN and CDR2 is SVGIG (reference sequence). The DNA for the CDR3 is TGTGCCTGGAGTGTACCGAGTAGAGGATACAATGAGCAGTTCTTC. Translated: CAWSVPSRGYNEQFF.

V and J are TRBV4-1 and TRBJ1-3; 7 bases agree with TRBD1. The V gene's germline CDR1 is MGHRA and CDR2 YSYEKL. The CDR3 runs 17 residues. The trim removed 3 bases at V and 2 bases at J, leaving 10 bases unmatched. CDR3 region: CASSQQAQGVTGNTIYF. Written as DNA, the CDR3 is TGCGCCAGCAGCCAGCAAGCCCAGGGGGTCACTGGAAACACCATATATTTT.

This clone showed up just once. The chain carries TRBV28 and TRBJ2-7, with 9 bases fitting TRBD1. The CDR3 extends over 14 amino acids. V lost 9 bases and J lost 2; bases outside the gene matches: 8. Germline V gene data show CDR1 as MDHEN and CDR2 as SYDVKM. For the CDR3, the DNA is TGTGCCAGTCTCCGGGACAGGGTTGCCTACGAGCAGTACTTC. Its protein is CASLRDRVAYEQYF.

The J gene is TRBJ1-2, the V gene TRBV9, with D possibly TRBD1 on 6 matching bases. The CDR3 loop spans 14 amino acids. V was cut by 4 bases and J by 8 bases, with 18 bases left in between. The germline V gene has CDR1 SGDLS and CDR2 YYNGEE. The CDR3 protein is CASSPRWEDRGYTF. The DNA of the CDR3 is TGTGCCAGCAGCCCACGGTGGGAGGACAGAGGCTACACCTTC.

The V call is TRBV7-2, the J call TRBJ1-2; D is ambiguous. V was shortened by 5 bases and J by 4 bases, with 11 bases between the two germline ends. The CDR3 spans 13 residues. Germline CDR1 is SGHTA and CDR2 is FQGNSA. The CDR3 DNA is TGTGCCAGCAGCAGTCCCGTAGGCTATGGCTACACCTTC. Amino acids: CASSSPVGYGYTF.

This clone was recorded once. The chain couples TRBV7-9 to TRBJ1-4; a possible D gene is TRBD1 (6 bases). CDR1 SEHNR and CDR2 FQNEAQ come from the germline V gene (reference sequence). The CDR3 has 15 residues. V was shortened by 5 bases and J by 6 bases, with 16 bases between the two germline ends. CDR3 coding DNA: TGTGCCAGCAGCCCCAGAGGGGGGTTTGATGAAAAACTGTTTTTT. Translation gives CASSPRGGFDEKLFF.

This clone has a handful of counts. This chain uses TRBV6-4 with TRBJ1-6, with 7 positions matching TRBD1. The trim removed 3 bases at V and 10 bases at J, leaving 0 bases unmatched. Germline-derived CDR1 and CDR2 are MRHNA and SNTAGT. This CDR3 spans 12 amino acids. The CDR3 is CASSEGGSPLHF. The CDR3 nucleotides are TGTGCCAGCAGTGAAGGGGGCTCACCCCTCCACTTT.

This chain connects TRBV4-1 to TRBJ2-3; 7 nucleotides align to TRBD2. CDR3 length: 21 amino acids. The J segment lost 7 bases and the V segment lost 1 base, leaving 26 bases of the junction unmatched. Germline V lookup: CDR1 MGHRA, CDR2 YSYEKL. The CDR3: CASSQAAVVGGSTSPVYTQYF. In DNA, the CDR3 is TGCGCCAGCAGCCAAGCGGCGGTCGTCGGGGGGTCTACTTCCCCCGTATATACGCAGTATTTT.

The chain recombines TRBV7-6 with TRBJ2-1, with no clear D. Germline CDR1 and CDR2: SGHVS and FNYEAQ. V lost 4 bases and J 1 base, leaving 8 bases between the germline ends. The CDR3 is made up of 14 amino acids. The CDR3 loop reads CASSSQISYNEQFF. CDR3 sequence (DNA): TGTGCCAGCAGCTCACAGATTTCCTACAATGAGCAGTTCTTC. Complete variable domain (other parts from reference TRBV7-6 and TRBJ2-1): GAGVSQSPRYKVTKRGQDVALRCDPISGHVSLYWYRQALGQGPEFLTYFNYEAQQDKSGLPNDRFSAERPEGSISTLTIQRTEQRDSAMYRCASSSQISYNEQFFGPGTRLTVL.

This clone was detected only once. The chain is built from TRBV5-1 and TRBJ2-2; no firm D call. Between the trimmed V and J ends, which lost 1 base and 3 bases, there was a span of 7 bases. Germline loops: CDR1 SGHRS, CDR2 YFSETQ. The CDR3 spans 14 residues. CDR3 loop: CASSLRAYTGELFF. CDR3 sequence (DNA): TGCGCCAGCAGCTTGCGGGCGTACACCGGGGAGCTGTTTTTT.

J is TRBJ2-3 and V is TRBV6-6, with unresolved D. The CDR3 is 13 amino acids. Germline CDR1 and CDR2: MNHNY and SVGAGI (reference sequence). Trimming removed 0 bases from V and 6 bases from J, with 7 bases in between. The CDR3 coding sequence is TGTGCCAGCAGTTACTCGACCGGGGATACGCAGTATTTT. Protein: CASSYSTGDTQYF.

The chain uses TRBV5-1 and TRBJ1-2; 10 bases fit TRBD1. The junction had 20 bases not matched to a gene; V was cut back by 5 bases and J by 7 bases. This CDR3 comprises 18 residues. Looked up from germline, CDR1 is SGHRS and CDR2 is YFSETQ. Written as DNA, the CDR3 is TGCGCCAGCAGTCCCCAACTGACAGGGGGCGCGAATCTGAGTGGCTACACCTTC. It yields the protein CASSPQLTGGANLSGYTF. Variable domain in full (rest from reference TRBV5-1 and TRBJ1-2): KAGVTQTPRYLIKTRGQQVTLSCSPISGHRSVSWYQQTPGQGLQFLFEYFSETQRNKGNFPGRFSGRQFSNSRSEMNVSTLELGDSALYLCASSPQLTGGANLSGYTFGSGTRLTVV.

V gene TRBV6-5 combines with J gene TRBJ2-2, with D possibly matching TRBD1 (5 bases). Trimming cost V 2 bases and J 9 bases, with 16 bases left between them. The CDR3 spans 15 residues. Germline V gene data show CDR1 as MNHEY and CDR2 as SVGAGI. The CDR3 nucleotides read TGTGCCAGCAGTTACAGGGGTCTTAGTAGCAGGGAGCTGTTTTTT. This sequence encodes CASSYRGLSSRELFF.

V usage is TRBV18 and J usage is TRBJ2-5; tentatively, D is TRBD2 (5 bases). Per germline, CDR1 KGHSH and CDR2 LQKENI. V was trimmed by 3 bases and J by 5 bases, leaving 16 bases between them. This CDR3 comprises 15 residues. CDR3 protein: CASSPSLAPRETQYF. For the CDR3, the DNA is TGTGCCAGCTCACCGTCTCTAGCCCCTAGGGAGACCCAGTACTTC.

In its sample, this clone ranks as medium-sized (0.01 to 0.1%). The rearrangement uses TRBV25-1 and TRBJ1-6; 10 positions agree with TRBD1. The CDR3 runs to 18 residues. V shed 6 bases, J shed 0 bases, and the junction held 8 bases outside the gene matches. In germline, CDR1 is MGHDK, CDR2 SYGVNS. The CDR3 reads CASRAGTGVSSYNSPLHF. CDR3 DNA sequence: TGTGCCAGCAGGGCCGGGACAGGGGTGTCCTCCTATAATTCACCCCTCCACTTT. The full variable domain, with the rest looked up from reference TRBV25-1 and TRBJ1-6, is EADIYQTPRYLVIGTGKKITLECSQTMGHDKMYWYQQDPGMELHLIHYSYGVNSTEKGDLSSESTVSRIRTEHFPLTLESARPSHTSQYLCASRAGTGVSSYNSPLHFGNGTRLTVT.